This T cell receptor beta chain was sequenced for a study of multiple sclerosis patients with progressive multifocal leukoencephalopathy. Notes on the study in general: TRBV and TRBJ usage showed no common pattern when PML developed.

As regards this clone: The antigen is not known.

The sample's time point: 12 to 13 months of natalizumab therapy. This CDR3 has 14 residues. Germline V gene lookup returns CDR1 MDHEN and CDR2 SYDVKM. V trimming: 7 bases; J trimming: 4 bases; junction bases outside the gene matches: 6. Data came from immunoSEQ multiplex PCR; TCRdb stores just in-frame clones and leaves some out. Altogether 30,000 or so clones are present, 85% to 90% being singletons, with the ten largest covering about 1.3%. The sequence came from a human donor with multiple sclerosis. The starting material was PBMCs, obtained from a patient treated with natalizumab. This chain connects TRBV28 to TRBJ1-5; 8 bases match TRBD1. The CDR3 loop is CASTPGQANQPQHF. CDR3 bases: TGTGCCAGCACCCCGGGACAGGCTAATCAGCCCCAGCATTTT.